This TCR beta chain was identified in a study of radiotherapy plus CTLA-4 blockade in lung cancer. As for the study in general: Patients showed objective responses in over 15% of cases, and disease control was achieved by over 25%.

Looked up from germline, CDR1 is SNHLY and CDR2 is FYNNEI. CDR3 length equals 15 residues. V trimming: 5 bases; J trimming: 6 bases; junction bases outside the gene matches: 10. Only in-frame clones appear in the TCRdb table, and some are missing; sequencing was by immunoSEQ multiplex PCR. The table records roughly 50,000 clones, about 88% of them present only once. The sequenced sample was peripheral blood, obtained from a patient treated with radiotherapy plus ipilimumab. This sequence originates from a human donor with non-small cell lung cancer whose response to radiotherapy plus ipilimumab could not be evaluated. The chain joins TRBV2 to TRBJ1-2; 9 bases are shared with TRBD1. The CDR3 spells CASSFTGGLGDGYTF. The CDR3 bases are TGTGCCAGCAGTTTTACAGGGGGCTTGGGGGATGGCTACACCTTC.